This T cell receptor beta chain was identified during a study of T cell responses to AZD1222 COVID-19 vaccine (dated by TCRdb to the early 2020s). As for the study more broadly: TCR sequencing covered more than 230 trial participants: 207 given two doses of AZD1222 and about 26 given two doses of MenACWY control vaccine. Trial participants were enrolled into age subgroups of 18-55, 56-69 and 70-plus years, which contained about 160, 30 and 59 TCR-sequenced participants, respectively. Study-wide conclusions, independent of this receptor: Spike-specific TCR breadth and depth rose significantly after two AZD1222 doses compared with day 0 and with MenACWY recipients. In the small 56-69-year group, the increase in depth fell short of significance, most likely because of low power. Only a handful of AZD1222 recipients were SARS-CoV-2 seropositive at baseline, limiting conclusions about previously exposed vaccinees. Epitopes outside the regions mutated in the B.1.351 and B.1.1.7 variants were reportedly recognized by nearly half of the unique spike-specific TCRs. Because no day 14 peak-response samples were available, repertoires were characterized only after the peak T cell response. Most participants were white British and females outnumbered males, and the authors suggested that clonal diversity may have been underestimated. Vaccine-associated CD4 TCRs spanned the whole spike protein, with dominant responses in regions 160-218 and 743-854.

The CDR3 regions of human TCRbeta chains were analyzed by immunosequencing. The study's own analysis went as follows. TCRs in the repertoires were matched against a reference library of SARS-CoV-2-specific TCRs that had been generated with the MIRA antigen-specificity platform. Breadth was defined as the fraction of unique TCRs that were SARS-CoV-2-associated, and depth was defined as the fraction of total T cells that were SARS-CoV-2-associated. Using the MIRA data, every spike-specific TCR was mapped to the spike region that the TCR reacted to and assigned to either a CD4 or a CD8 class. Log10-transformed breadth and depth values were compared by one-way ANOVA with Sidak's multiple comparisons tests. In its TCRdb copy, this immuneACCESS table keeps in-frame sequences only and misses some clones. Where compared with another copy, unresolved V genes explain less than half of these, and the others have no known cause. Clone size and the V and J calls come from that table; the DNA yielded D and trimming. The sample yields over 90,000 clones; roughly 90% were counted once. The ten largest account for 3.1% of the sample.

The germline V end is reduced by 5 bases and the J end by 1 base; junction bases left unmatched: 7. The germline V gene specifies SGHRS as CDR1 and YFSETQ as CDR2. There are 16 amino acids in the CDR3, from cysteine to phenylalanine inclusive. Of all the DNA, just the CDR3 is kept, 48 bases in frame from base 1. The time point label on this specimen signifies: about 28 days (+/-7) after the second vaccine dose. AZD1222 recipients given second doses at about 4 weeks or at about 12 weeks were pooled, since spike-specific TCR depth and breadth were not found to differ between the two schedules. Samples from vaccinated people were obtained from the UK trials COV001 and COV002, which included a single-blind randomized controlled phase 2/3 trial of AZD1222 (ChAdOx1 nCoV-19) in healthy adults. For TCRbeta chain sequencing, PBMC samples from trial participants were taken at day 0 and at day 28 after the second dose.

About this clone: Its antigen has not been determined. No base qualities exist here, and no much larger clone lies one base off it.

Sequencing used peripheral blood, obtained 28 days after the second AZD1222 dose. The TCR was taken from an adult who received the AZD1222 COVID-19 vaccine. Recombination joined TRBV5-1 with TRBJ2-2, and 8 junctional nucleotides match TRBD2. CDR3 protein: CASSGLSGGNTGELFF. The DNA is TGCGCCAGCAGTGGTCTGAGCGGGGGGAACACCGGGGAGCTGTTTTTT. The reference TRBV5-1 and TRBJ2-2 proteins fill in what lies around the CDR3, so the full variable domain reads KAGVTQTPRYLIKTRGQQVTLSCSPISGHRSVSWYQQTPGQGLQFLFEYFSETQRNKGNFPGRFSGRQFSNSRSEMNVSTLELGDSALYLCASSGLSGGNTGELFFGEGSRLTVL.